This T cell receptor beta chain was captured by sequencing in a study of blood T cell repertoires in COVID-19. Overall study context: The analysed material was cDNA or gDNA that came from T cells, B-cell-depleted T cells, or PBMCs.

As processed by the authors: Scientists estimated how many nucleated cells there were by amplifying reference gene primers. The protocol was immunoSEQ multiplex PCR, while the TCRdb copy is restricted to in-frame clones and leaves out a portion. For V, J and clone size, that table is used; D and trimming come from the DNA. The sample consists of about 240,000 clones, approximately 86% of them appearing once. The CDR3 is 13 residues long. V gave up 10 bases and J gave up 4 bases, with 16 bases separating them. Germline values: CDR1 LNHDA, CDR2 SQIVND (reference sequence). This receptor was identified in a woman between 40 and 50 years old with acute COVID-19. V gene TRBV19 combines with J gene TRBJ1-1, with D possibly matching TRBD1 (6 bases). Sequenced input: PBMCs or T cells enriched from blood (not recorded which). The CDR3 is CATRAGGVTEAFF. CDR3 DNA sequence: TGTGCCACCCGAGCGGGGGGCGTCACTGAAGCTTTCTTT.